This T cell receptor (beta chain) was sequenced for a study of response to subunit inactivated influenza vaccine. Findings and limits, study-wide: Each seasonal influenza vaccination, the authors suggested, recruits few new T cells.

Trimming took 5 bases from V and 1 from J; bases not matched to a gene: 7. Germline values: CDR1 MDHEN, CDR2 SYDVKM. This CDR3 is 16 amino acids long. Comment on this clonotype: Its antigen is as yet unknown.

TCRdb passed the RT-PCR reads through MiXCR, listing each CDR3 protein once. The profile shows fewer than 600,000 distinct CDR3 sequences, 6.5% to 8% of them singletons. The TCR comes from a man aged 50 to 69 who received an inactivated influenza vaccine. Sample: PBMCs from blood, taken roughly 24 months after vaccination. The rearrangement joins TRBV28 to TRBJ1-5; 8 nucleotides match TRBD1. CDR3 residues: CASSPRQGISNQPQHF. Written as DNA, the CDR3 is TGTGCCAGCAGTCCGCGACAGGGGATAAGCAATCAGCCCCAGCATTTT.